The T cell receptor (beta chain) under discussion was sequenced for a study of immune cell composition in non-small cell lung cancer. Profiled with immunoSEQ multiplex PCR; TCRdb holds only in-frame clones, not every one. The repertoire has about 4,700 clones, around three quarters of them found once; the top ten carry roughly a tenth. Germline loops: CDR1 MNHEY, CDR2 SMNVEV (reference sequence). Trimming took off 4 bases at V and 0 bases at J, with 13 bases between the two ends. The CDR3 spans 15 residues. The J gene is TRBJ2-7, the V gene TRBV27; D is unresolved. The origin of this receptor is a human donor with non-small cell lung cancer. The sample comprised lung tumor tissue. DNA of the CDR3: TGTGCCAGCAGTTCAACTCCTTTTAACTCCTACGAGCAGTACTTC. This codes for CASSSTPFNSYEQYF.